The 14 T cell receptor beta chains presented below share a single source sample, sequenced in a study of regulatory T cells in long-lasting Graves disease. Libraries of TCR beta came from iRepertoire HTBI primers plus Arm-PCR of CDR3 regions. Using its own MiXCR run on the multiplex PCR reads, TCRdb lists one record per CDR3 protein. The table has 350,000 to 450,000 distinct CDR3 sequences, 20% to 25% seen once. The sample's time point: persistent/refractory GD, antithyroid drugs over 5 years with positive TRAb. After RNA was extracted from PBMCs, the TCR library was made from it. Source: peripheral blood mononuclear cells (PBMCs), taken when the disease was refractory, from a patient treated with antithyroid drugs. The receptors here all came from a female donor with Graves disease.

This chain connects TRBV5-8 to TRBJ2-5; D remains ambiguous. Trimming left V 4 bases short and J 3 bases short, with 13 bases between. This CDR3 region has 14 residues. Germline V gene sequence: CDR1 SGHTS, CDR2 YDEGEE. Written as DNA, the CDR3 is TGTGCCAGCAGCAACTTCGGACGGGAAGAGACCCAGTACTTC. Encoded protein: CASSNFGREETQYF.

This clonotype was recorded a few times. The V and J genes are TRBV2 and TRBJ2-1; a possible D gene is TRBD2 (5 bases). Looked up from germline, CDR1 is SNHLY and CDR2 is FYNNEI. The CDR3 is made up of 15 amino acids. V gave up 4 bases and J gave up 7 bases, with 17 bases separating them. The CDR3 sequence is CASSVEGLGKNEQFF. In nucleotides, the CDR3 is TGTGCCAGCAGTGTCGAGGGATTAGGGAAAAATGAGCAGTTCTTC.

This chain connects TRBV9 to TRBJ1-1, with D maybe TRBD1 (5 bases). Germline V gives CDR1 SGDLS, CDR2 YYNGEE. There are 15 residues in the CDR3. Trimming removed 0 bases at V and 1 base at J, with 10 bases between. CDR3 in DNA: TGTGCCAGCAGCGTAGCTACGGGGGGGAACACTGAAGCTTTCTTT. Encoded protein: CASSVATGGNTEAFF.

This clonotype occurred many times. The J gene is TRBJ2-7, the V gene TRBV28, with 11 nucleotides matching TRBD2. J gave up 2 bases and V 6 bases, and 9 bases lay outside the gene matches. The CDR3 has 16 residues. Germline V gene sequence: CDR1 MDHEN, CDR2 SYDVKM. The DNA of the CDR3 is TGTGCCAGCAGCTACCTCCTTAGCGGGAGGGCCTACGAGCAGTACTTC. It translates to CASSYLLSGRAYEQYF.

A few counts support this clonotype. This chain uses TRBV24-1 with TRBJ1-4; D not certain. The CDR3 is 14 amino acids. Trimming shortened V by 4 bases and J by 0 bases, and 5 bases separated the two germline ends. In germline, CDR1 is KGHDR, CDR2 SFDVKD. The CDR3 loop reads CATSEGPTNEKLFF. The CDR3 DNA reads TGTGCCACCAGTGAAGGTCCAACTAATGAAAAACTGTTTTTT.

The sample holds many counts of this clonotype. The genes are TRBV29-1 and TRBJ1-4; 8 bases agree with TRBD1. The germline V gene encodes CDR1 SQVTM and CDR2 ANQGSEA. The CDR3 contains 12 residues. Germline trimming cut 6 bases from V and 8 bases from J; bases unmatched to any gene: 5. The CDR3 reads CSVQGAGEKLFF. Written as DNA, the CDR3 is TGCAGCGTGCAGGGGGCAGGAGAAAAACTGTTTTTT.

Regarding this clonotype: A single base separates this from a much larger clone, so it may be a read error. V and J are TRBV15 and TRBJ2-7; perhaps TRBD2 as D (6 bases). Germline V gives CDR1 LNHNV, CDR2 YYDKDF (reference sequence). The CDR3 contains 17 residues. CDR3 in DNA: TGTGCCACCAGCGGAGACGGACCTAGCGTCCGTAGCTACGAGCAGTACTTC. Protein product: CATSGDGPSVRSYEQYF.

Ten or more counts support this clonotype. The chain uses TRBV27 and TRBJ1-5, with D perhaps TRBD1 (6 bases). Germline V gene data show CDR1 as MNHEY and CDR2 as SMNVEV (reference sequence). The CDR3 covers 14 residues. Trimming took 4 bases from V and 4 from J, leaving 11 bases between them. The CDR3 sequence is CASSSGQRNQPQHF. The CDR3 DNA sequence: TGTGCCAGCAGTTCGGGACAACGGAATCAGCCCCAGCATTTT.

The rearrangement uses TRBV7-9 and TRBJ1-1; D possibly corresponds to TRBD1 (5 bases). V lost 1 base and J lost 13, with 10 bases in between. Germline lookup yields CDR1 SEHNR and CDR2 FQNEAQ (reference sequence). CDR3 length: 11 residues. The CDR3 DNA is TGTGCCAGCAGCTTAGGAGGGGAGGTTTTCTTT. This codes for CASSLGGEVFF.

This clonotype occurred many times. V gene TRBV7-8 combines with J gene TRBJ1-1, with no clear D. The CDR3 runs 12 residues. In germline, CDR1 is SGHVS, CDR2 FQNEAQ. Trimming left V 7 bases short and J 0 bases short, with 6 bases between. The CDR3 region is CASTPMNTEAFF. The CDR3 bases are TGTGCCAGCACTCCCATGAACACTGAAGCTTTCTTT.

The rearrangement links TRBV6-5 to TRBJ2-2; 8 nucleotides line up with TRBD1. Looked up from germline, CDR1 is MNHEY and CDR2 is SVGAGI. J was trimmed by 4 bases and V by 1 base; bases with no gene match: 8. The CDR3 is made up of 17 amino acids. CDR3 DNA: TGTGCCAGCAGTTACTTCCAGGGGGCGCTGAGCACCGGGGAGCTGTTTTTT. The encoded protein is CASSYFQGALSTGELFF.

This clonotype came up many times. J is TRBJ1-4 and V is TRBV12-3 or TRBV12-4, with 9 bases matching TRBD1. This CDR3 is built from 15 residues. After removal of 6 bases from V and 8 bases from J, the junction contained 10 bases not matched to a gene. The CDR3 spells CASRPTGGAGEKLFF. The DNA for the CDR3 is TGTGCCAGCAGGCCAACAGGGGGCGCGGGAGAAAAACTGTTTTTT.

As to this clonotype: A far larger clone is just one base off, so this is likely a read error. This rearrangement joins TRBV7-3 to TRBJ2-2, with D perhaps being TRBD1 or TRBD2 (5 bases each). Trimming shortened V by 8 bases and J by 4 bases, and 14 bases separated the two germline ends. In germline, CDR1 is SGHTA, CDR2 FQGTGA. This CDR3 has 14 amino acids. The CDR3 coding sequence is TGTGCCAGCGTAAGGGACGCTGTCACCGGGGAGCTGTTTTTT. It is translated as CASVRDAVTGELFF.

In nucleotides, the CDR3 is TGCGCCAGCAGCCAAGATTACGAGGCTTTCTTT. Its protein product is CASSQDYEAFF. The V gene is TRBV4-1, the J gene TRBJ1-1; no reliable D call. The CDR3 spans 11 residues. Trimming shortened V by 0 bases and J by 11 bases, and 7 bases separated the two germline ends. Germline CDR1 reads MGHRA; CDR2 reads YSYEKL.